The entry below gives a single T cell receptor beta chain sequence along with its context. The antigen remains unidentified. The sample comes from a study of response to subunit inactivated influenza vaccine. Overall study results and limits: A suggestion made by the authors is that each seasonal influenza vaccination recruits few new T cells.

TCRdb processed the RT-PCR reads anew with MiXCR; each CDR3 protein has one entry. The sample consists of 500,000 to 650,000 distinct CDR3 sequences, 7.5% to 8.5% of them appearing once. The germline V and J ends were trimmed by 5 bases and 6 bases, with 10 bases remaining between them. Germline lookup yields CDR1 SEHNR and CDR2 FQNEAQ (reference sequence). CDR3 length equals 13 residues. This chain links TRBV7-9 with TRBJ2-2; D ambiguous. This clonotype originated in a man between 50 and 69 years old who received an inactivated influenza vaccine. Sample: PBMCs from blood, taken less than 30 months after vaccination. In nucleotides, the CDR3 is TGTGCCAGCAGCCTCACTCCACCCGGGGAGCTGTTTTTT. It encodes CASSLTPPGELFF.